The 31 T cell receptor beta chains presented below share a single source sample, sequenced in a study of glioma-infiltrating T cells. The iRepertoire nested amplicon-rescue multiplex PCR amplified TCR alpha and beta CDR3s from RNA. Via MiXCR, TCRdb re-called the multiplex PCR reads, giving one row per CDR3 protein. The table records a few hundred thousand distinct CDR3 sequences, about 40% of them present only once. Material for sequencing was glioma tissue, nonneoplastic brain tissue, or PBMCs (not recorded which). These receptors were collected from a human donor with low-grade glioma or glioblastoma, undergoing nonglioma brain surgery, or in good health (not recorded which).

The V call is TRBV7-2, the J call TRBJ2-6; D is unclear. Trimming took 3 bases from V and 4 from J, leaving 13 bases between them. Germline loops: CDR1 SGHTA, CDR2 FQGNSA. This CDR3 has 16 amino acids. The CDR3: CASSLGGLSGANVLTF. In DNA, the CDR3 is TGTGCCAGCAGCTTGGGCGGTCTTTCAGGGGCCAACGTCCTGACTTTC.

In the case of this clonotype: This may stem from a read error, because a much larger clone lies one nucleotide away. Because it lacks the conserved phenylalanine or tryptophan at the end, this CDR3 is likely a read error. This chain connects TRBV6-2 or TRBV6-3 to TRBJ1-1, with 9 bases that match TRBD1. The germline V gene encodes CDR1 MNHEY and CDR2 SVGEGT. This CDR3 spans 15 amino acids. Unmatched junction bases numbered 7, after V lost 5 bases and J lost 3 bases. This chain's CDR3 is CASSDLDRGDTEAFS. As DNA, the CDR3 is TGTGCCAGCAGTGACCTGGACAGGGGTGACACTGAAGCTTTCTCT.

V and J are TRBV7-2 and TRBJ2-7, with TRBD1 matching over 7 bases. V dropped 5 bases and J dropped 0; count of bases not matched to a gene: 7. Germline CDR1 SGHTA, CDR2 FQGNSA. The CDR3 spans 15 residues. CDR3 in DNA: TGTGCCAGCAGCCCCCACCGGGACAGCTCCTACGAGCAGTACTTC. Translating gives CASSPHRDSSYEQYF.

A word on this clonotype: A much larger clone is a single base away; this may be a read error. The V and J genes are TRBV6-5 and TRBJ2-5; perhaps TRBD2 as D (5 bases). CDR1 MNHEY and CDR2 SVGAGI come from the germline V gene. The CDR3 extends over 12 amino acids. V lost 5 bases and J 9 bases, leaving 13 bases between the germline ends. The CDR3 DNA is TGTGCCAGCAGTCAAGGGTCGGAGGCCCAGTACTTC. It is translated as CASSQGSEAQYF.

The V and J genes are TRBV4-2 and TRBJ2-1; D uncertain. The CDR3 extends over 11 amino acids. V lost 5 bases to trimming and J lost 16 bases, with 15 bases between them. Germline V lookup: CDR1 LGHNA, CDR2 YNFKEQ. The CDR3 region has the DNA TGTGCCAGCAGCATCCTATCCTCCTTTTTCTTC. It encodes CASSILSSFFF.

This clonotype was detected ten times or more. The chain employs TRBV28 and TRBJ2-7; D unresolved. Trimming stripped 6 bases from V and 6 bases from J, with 15 bases between. The length of the CDR3 is 13 residues. Germline CDR1 and CDR2: MDHEN and SYDVKM. Here the CDR3 reads CASSRAGWSEQYF. In DNA, the CDR3 is TGTGCCAGCAGCAGAGCAGGCTGGAGCGAGCAGTACTTC.

This clonotype was found a few times. The chain couples TRBV4-3 to TRBJ1-1, with D tentatively TRBD1 (6 bases). Deletions cut 2 bases from V and 8 bases from J, with 12 bases between. The germline CDR1 and CDR2 sequences are LGHNA and YSLEER. The length of the CDR3 is 13 residues. CDR3 nucleotides: TGCGCCAGCAGCCAACAAGTACAGGGCGAAGCTTTCTTT. Protein sequence: CASSQQVQGEAFF.

The table lists this clonotype with a few counts. The chain combines TRBV6-2 or TRBV6-3 with TRBJ2-1; tentative D call: TRBD2 (5 bases). This CDR3 has 15 amino acids. Germline CDR1 MNHEY, CDR2 SVGEGT. The germline V and J ends were trimmed by 0 bases and 6 bases, with 12 bases remaining between them. The CDR3 nucleotides read TGTGCCAGCAGTTACTCGGGCCTAGCCTTCAATGAGCAGTTCTTC. Translating gives CASSYSGLAFNEQFF.

This clonotype was detected a few times. This chain joins TRBV7-9 and TRBJ2-1; D call uncertain. Trimming pared 5 bases from V and 10 bases from J, leaving 9 bases between. The CDR3 runs to 11 residues. Germline V CDR1 and CDR2: SEHNR, FQNEAQ (reference sequence). CDR3 bases: TGTGCCAGCAGCGGACGGGCAGAGCAGTTCTTC. It codes for CASSGRAEQFF.

Comment on this clonotype: At one end, the junction sequence differs from germline, possibly due to a read error. The chain carries TRBV2 and TRBJ2-1; D might be TRBD1 or TRBD2, each matching 6 bases. Germline CDR1 and CDR2: SNHLY and FYNNEI. This CDR3 is 16 amino acids long. CDR3 nucleotides: TGTGCCAGCAGTGAATTTCCTCGGGGGCCTCTCAATAAGCAGTTCTTC. As protein: CASSEFPRGPLNKQFF.

As regards this clonotype: A read error may explain this, as a much larger clone is one base away. The chain combines TRBV2 with TRBJ2-7; no definite D call. Germline assignment: CDR1 SNHLY and CDR2 FYNNEI. This CDR3 comprises 14 residues. The CDR3 DNA follows: TGTGCCAGCAGTGAAGCAGGGATAGCCTACAAGCAGTACTTC. Protein sequence: CASSEAGIAYKQYF.

The gene calls are TRBV6-2 or TRBV6-3 and TRBJ2-7; D perhaps matches TRBD2 (7 bases). The V end was cut by 6 bases, the J end by 2 bases, with 17 bases between. The CDR3 is 15 residues long. Germline CDR1 MNHEY, CDR2 SVGEGT. As DNA, the CDR3 is TGTGCCAGCAGCGTAGCTTGGGGGGGCCCCTACGAGCAGTACTTC. Its translation: CASSVAWGGPYEQYF.

The chain has TRBV7-2 and TRBJ2-3; D ambiguous. This CDR3 has 17 amino acids. Trimming removed 5 bases from V and 6 bases from J, with 24 bases in between. In germline, CDR1 is SGHTA, CDR2 FQGNSA. The CDR3 sequence is CASSRTKKGSPEDTQYF. The DNA of the CDR3 is TGTGCCAGCAGCCGGACGAAGAAGGGCTCTCCGGAGGATACGCAGTATTTT.

This clonotype was seen repeatedly, ten times or more. J is TRBJ2-1 and V is TRBV6-2 or TRBV6-3; D may be TRBD1 or TRBD2 (5 bases each). CDR1 is MNHEY and CDR2 is SVGEGT in the germline V gene. The V end lost 2 bases, the J end lost 10 bases, and 6 bases lay between the germline ends. This CDR3 region has 11 residues. CDR3 DNA: TGTGCCAGCAGTTACGGGACGGAGCAGTTCTTC. It specifies CASSYGTEQFF.

Comment on this clonotype: This may stem from a read error, because a much larger clone lies one nucleotide away. The chain links TRBV7-2 to TRBJ1-5; 8 bases are a match to TRBD1. The CDR3 length is 13 residues. CDR1 SGHTA and CDR2 FQGNSA come from the germline V gene. Here the CDR3 DNA reads TGTGCCACCAGCCCGGACAGGGATCAGCCCCAGCATTTT. Its translation: CATSPDRDQPQHF. The variable domain in full, with the rest retrieved from reference TRBV7-2 and TRBJ1-5, is GAGVSQSPSNKVTEKGKDVELRCDPISGHTALYWYRQSLGQGLEFLIYFQGNSAPDKSGLPSDRFSAERTGGSVSTLTIQRTQQEDSAVYLCATSPDRDQPQHFGDGTRLSIL.

Comment on this clonotype: Just one base apart from a much larger clone, this may be a read error. This chain uses TRBV6-1 with TRBJ1-1; 7 nucleotides agree with TRBD1. Germline V CDR1 and CDR2: MNHNS, SASEGT. V lost 7 bases, J lost 5 bases, and 10 bases stayed unmatched. The CDR3 has 14 amino acids. The CDR3 bases are TGTGCCAGCACCCTGAAGGGGGCAAGAACTGAAGCTTTCTTT. Amino acid sequence: CASTLKGARTEAFF.

This clonotype was seen at least ten times. This chain joins TRBV7-3 and TRBJ2-7, with a weak D call TRBD2 (5 bases). Germline V CDR1 and CDR2: SGHTA, FQGTGA. V lost 4 bases and J lost 0, with 16 bases in between. This CDR3 has 16 amino acids. CDR3 coding DNA: TGTGCCAGCAGCTACAGCGGAGGCTCAAACTCCTACGAGCAGTACTTC. This encodes CASSYSGGSNSYEQYF.

A remark on this clonotype: One end of the junction does not line up with germline, which may come from a read error. The J gene is TRBJ2-7, the V gene TRBV4-2; a possible D gene is TRBD2 (6 bases). CDR3 size: 15 residues. The germline CDR1 and CDR2 sequences are LGHNA and YNFKEQ. The CDR3 sequence is CASSQDRGRTREQYF. The CDR3 DNA reads TGTGCCAGCAGCCAAGATAGGGGCAGAACTCGGGAGCAGTACTTT.

In this sample, this clonotype turned up a few times. The chain combines TRBV4-3 with TRBJ2-7; TRBD2 matches 8 bases. With 4 bases clipped from V and 0 bases from J, the junction kept 5 bases outside the gene matches. Per the germline V gene, CDR1 is LGHNA and CDR2 is YSLEER. The CDR3 spans 15 residues. Here the CDR3 DNA reads TGCGCCAGCAGCCCGGCGGGGGGAACCTCCTACGAGCAGTACTTC. Protein product: CASSPAGGTSYEQYF.

The chain carries TRBV19 and TRBJ1-5, with a possible D match to TRBD1 (6 bases). The CDR3 length is 15 residues. The germline V and J ends were trimmed by 4 bases and 11 bases, with 21 bases remaining between them. The germline gives CDR1 LNHDA, CDR2 SQIVND (reference sequence). The CDR3 here is CASSTYGTSRWAQHF. CDR3 DNA sequence: TGTGCCAGTAGTACCTATGGGACATCCCGTTGGGCCCAGCATTTT.

This clonotype was counted once. This chain joins TRBV20-1 and TRBJ2-7, with D uncertain. CDR1 is DFQATT and CDR2 is SNEGSKA in the germline V gene (reference sequence). V was cut by 3 bases and J by 5 bases, with 17 bases left in between. The CDR3 has 14 amino acids. The CDR3 reads CSASGAIRKNEQYF. CDR3 nucleotides: TGCAGTGCTAGTGGTGCTATAAGGAAGAACGAGCAGTACTTC.

This clonotype was picked up one time. J is TRBJ2-5 and V is TRBV6-1; D perhaps matches TRBD2 (6 bases). V shed 6 bases and J shed 5 bases, with 16 bases lying between them. Per germline, CDR1 MNHNS and CDR2 SASEGT. The CDR3 totals 14 residues. This CDR3 is CASSQGGVGETQYF. As DNA, the CDR3 is TGTGCCAGCAGCCAGGGCGGGGTGGGGGAGACCCAGTACTTC.

The rearrangement links TRBV20-1 to TRBJ1-3, with D possibly TRBD1 on 6 matching bases. The CDR3 has 16 amino acids. V lost 1 base and J 3 bases, leaving 16 bases between the germline ends. The germline V gene encodes CDR1 DFQATT and CDR2 SNEGSKA (reference sequence). The CDR3 sequence is CSARAPRDTYGNTIYF. CDR3 DNA: TGCAGTGCTAGAGCTCCCAGGGACACCTATGGAAACACCATATATTTT.

The rearrangement uses TRBV5-1 and TRBJ2-7; 8 nucleotides line up with TRBD1. The CDR3 contains 16 residues. J gave up 2 bases and V 0 bases, and 7 bases lay outside the gene matches. Germline values: CDR1 SGHRS, CDR2 YFSETQ. In DNA, the CDR3 is TGCGCCAGCAGCTTGGTAGGGACAGGTTCCCCCTACGAGCAGTACTTC. Its translation: CASSLVGTGSPYEQYF.

This clonotype was picked up a small number of times. V gene TRBV29-1 combines with J gene TRBJ2-1, with 7 nucleotides matching TRBD1. V dropped 5 bases and J dropped 3; count of bases not matched to a gene: 4. This CDR3 contains 13 residues. The germline CDR1 and CDR2 sequences are SQVTM and ANQGSEA. Written as DNA, the CDR3 is TGCAGCGTTACCGACAGGGACTACAATGAGCAGTTCTTC. Translated, it gives CSVTDRDYNEQFF.

Only a few counts were recorded for this clonotype. This chain uses TRBV7-3 with TRBJ2-2; no clear D. Germline V CDR1 and CDR2: SGHTA, FQGTGA. The CDR3 contains 15 residues. Trimming took 5 bases from V and 5 from J, leaving 15 bases between them. The CDR3 DNA follows: TGTGCCAGCAGCCAAACGAAGGCTGTGACCGGGGAGCTGTTTTTT. It yields the protein CASSQTKAVTGELFF.

For this clonotype: A read error may account for a junction end that differs from germline. The CDR3 reads CASTPPATSTDTQYF. CDR3 nucleotide sequence: TGTGCCAGCACACCACCTGCTACTAGCACAGATACGCAGTATTTT. The V and J genes are TRBV18 and TRBJ2-3; no reliable D call. This CDR3 is built from 15 residues. Germline CDR1 and CDR2: KGHSH and LQKENI.

This clonotype was picked up a small number of times. The chain recombines TRBV20-1 with TRBJ2-1; 8 bases align to TRBD2. This CDR3 has 19 amino acids. The trim removed 3 bases at V and 0 bases at J, leaving 16 bases unmatched. Germline V gene data show CDR1 as DFQATT and CDR2 as SNEGSKA (reference sequence). For the CDR3, the DNA is TGCAGTGCTAGTTTAGATTATCTAGCGGGTCGGACCTCCTACAATGAGCAGTTCTTC. It codes for CSASLDYLAGRTSYNEQFF.

The chain recombines TRBV4-2 with TRBJ2-3, with 8 bases lining up with TRBD2. CDR1 and CDR2 (germline): LGHNA, YNFKEQ. The CDR3 consists of 17 residues. The V and J ends lost 1 base and 5 bases, in that order; junction bases with no gene match: 11. The CDR3 sequence: CASSQVRTGGPIDTQYF. DNA of the CDR3: TGTGCCAGCAGCCAAGTTAGGACGGGAGGGCCGATAGATACGCAGTATTTT.

Details on this clonotype: A much larger clone is a single base away; this may be a read error. CDR3 region: CASSPRGSRNEQYF. CDR3 sequence (DNA): TGTGCCAGCAGCCCCCGCGGGAGCCGCAATGAGCAGTACTTC. This chain connects TRBV6-1 to TRBJ2-4; 7 bases fit TRBD2. Germline loops: CDR1 MNHNS, CDR2 SASEGT. This CDR3 has 14 amino acids. With 6 bases clipped from V and 13 bases from J, the junction kept 15 bases outside the gene matches.

V gene TRBV5-1 combines with J gene TRBJ2-1; D perhaps matches TRBD2 (6 bases). The V end lost 4 bases, the J end lost 6 bases, and 23 bases lay between the germline ends. CDR1 and CDR2 from the germline V gene are SGHRS and YFSETQ. This CDR3 has 17 residues. CDR3 sequence reads: CASSPAPTGTHSNEQFF. The CDR3 coding sequence is TGCGCCAGCAGCCCAGCGCCGACCGGGACTCACTCCAATGAGCAGTTCTTC.